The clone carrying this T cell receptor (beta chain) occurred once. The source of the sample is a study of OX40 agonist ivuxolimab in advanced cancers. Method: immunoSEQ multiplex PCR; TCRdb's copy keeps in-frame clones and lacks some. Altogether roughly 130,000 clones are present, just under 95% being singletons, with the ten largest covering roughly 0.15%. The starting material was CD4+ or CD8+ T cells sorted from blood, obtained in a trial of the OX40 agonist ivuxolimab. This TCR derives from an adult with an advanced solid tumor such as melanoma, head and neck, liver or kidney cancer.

The CDR3 DNA follows: TGTGCCAGCAGTTACTCGGGACAAGCCTCTGGAAACACCATATATTTT. As protein: CASSYSGQASGNTIYF. V usage is TRBV6-5 and J usage is TRBJ1-3, with D possibly being TRBD1 (6 bases). The CDR3 length is 16 residues. Looked up from germline, CDR1 is MNHEY and CDR2 is SVGAGI. Trimming left V 0 bases short and J 0 bases short, with 9 bases between.